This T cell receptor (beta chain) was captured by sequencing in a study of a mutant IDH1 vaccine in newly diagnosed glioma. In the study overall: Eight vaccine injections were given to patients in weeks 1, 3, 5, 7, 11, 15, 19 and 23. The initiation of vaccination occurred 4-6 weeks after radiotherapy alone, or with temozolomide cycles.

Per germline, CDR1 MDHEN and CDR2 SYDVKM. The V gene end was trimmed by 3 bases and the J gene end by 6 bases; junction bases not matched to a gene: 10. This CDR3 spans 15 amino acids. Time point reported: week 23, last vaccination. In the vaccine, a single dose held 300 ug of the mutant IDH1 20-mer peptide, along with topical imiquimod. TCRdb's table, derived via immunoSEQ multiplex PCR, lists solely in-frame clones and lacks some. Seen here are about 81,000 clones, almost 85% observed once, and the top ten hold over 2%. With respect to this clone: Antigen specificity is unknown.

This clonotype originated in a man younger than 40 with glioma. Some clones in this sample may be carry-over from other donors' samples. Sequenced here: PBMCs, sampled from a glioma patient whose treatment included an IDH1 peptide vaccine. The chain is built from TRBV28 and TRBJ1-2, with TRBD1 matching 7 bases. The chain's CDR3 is CASSFYGQAGHGYTF. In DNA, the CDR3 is TGTGCCAGCAGTTTTTATGGACAGGCGGGTCATGGCTACACCTTC.